This passage covers 9 T cell receptor beta chains from one sample sequenced in a study of blood T cell repertoires in COVID-19. Generated by immunoSEQ multiplex PCR, the TCRdb table keeps only in-frame clones and is missing some. The table includes some 220,000 clones, roughly four fifths detected once. Sequenced material: peripheral blood. These receptors all stem from a woman younger than 45 who had recovered from COVID-19.

This chain joins TRBV19 and TRBJ1-6; D is ambiguous. CDR1 LNHDA and CDR2 SQIVND come from the germline V gene (reference sequence). The V end lost 6 bases, the J end lost 5 bases, and 14 bases lay between the germline ends. The CDR3 covers 15 residues. For the CDR3, the DNA is TGTGCCAGTAGCCCCATCTCGCAGGATAATTCACCCCTCCACTTT. Translated: CASSPISQDNSPLHF. Full variable domain (outside the CDR3, taken from reference TRBV19 and TRBJ1-6): DGGITQSPKYLFRKEGQNVTLSCEQNLNHDAMYWYRQDPGQGLRLIYYSQIVNDFQKGDIAEGYSVSREKKESFPLTVTSAQKNPTAFYLCASSPISQDNSPLHFGNGTRLTVT.

V gene TRBV28 combines with J gene TRBJ1-5; 8 bases are a match to TRBD1. CDR1 and CDR2 from the germline V gene are MDHEN and SYDVKM. J gave up 1 base and V 3 bases, and 2 bases lay outside the gene matches. The CDR3 runs 15 residues. CDR3 amino acids: CASSFAGGSNQPQHF. DNA of the CDR3: TGTGCCAGCAGTTTTGCAGGGGGCAGCAATCAGCCCCAGCATTTT.

The rearrangement joins TRBV5-5 to TRBJ2-2; 9 bases align to TRBD1. V lost 5 bases and J lost 3; bases outside the gene matches: 5. CDR1 and CDR2 from the germline V gene are SGHKS and YYEKEE (reference sequence). This CDR3 has 15 amino acids. The CDR3 sequence is CASRWGQGYTGELFF. CDR3 DNA: TGTGCCAGCAGATGGGGACAGGGCTACACCGGGGAGCTGTTTTTT.

The chain links TRBV2 to TRBJ2-2; a possible D gene is TRBD1 (5 bases). Germline assignment: CDR1 SNHLY and CDR2 FYNNEI. The V end was cut by 7 bases, the J end by 3 bases, with 9 bases between. The CDR3 has 13 amino acids. CDR3 in amino acids: CASMGPDTGELFF. The CDR3 DNA reads as TGTGCCAGCATGGGGCCGGACACCGGGGAGCTGTTTTTT.

The chain links TRBV7-9 to TRBJ1-1, with D hard to call. The CDR3 has 15 residues. V lost 1 base and J 0 bases, leaving 9 bases between the germline ends. Germline-derived CDR1 and CDR2 are SEHNR and FQNEAQ (reference sequence). The CDR3 nucleotides are TGTGCCAGCAGCTTAGGGCAGGCCCTGAACACTGAAGCTTTCTTT. Translating it yields CASSLGQALNTEAFF.

This clone turned up a few times. The J gene is TRBJ1-5, the V gene TRBV6-6; D remains unclear. Per the germline V gene, CDR1 is MNHNY and CDR2 is SVGAGI (reference sequence). The CDR3 totals 13 residues. The ends were cut back, 11 bases at V and 0 bases at J, with 11 bases in the middle. In DNA, the CDR3 is TGTGCCTCCGGGGATTATAGCAATCAGCCCCAGCATTTT. It yields the protein CASGDYSNQPQHF.

The J gene is TRBJ1-5, the V gene TRBV27, with 9 bases fitting TRBD1. This CDR3 is built from 18 residues. CDR1 is MNHEY and CDR2 is SMNVEV in the germline V gene (reference sequence). Trimming took 5 bases from V and 2 from J; bases not matched to a gene: 13. The CDR3: CASSRWDREDGGNQPQHF. The CDR3 nucleotides read TGTGCCAGCAGTCGATGGGACAGGGAAGATGGGGGCAATCAGCCCCAGCATTTT.

The chain has TRBV6-5 and TRBJ2-2; 11 positions match TRBD2. The CDR3 spans 14 residues. V lost 5 bases, J lost 6 bases, and 2 bases stayed unmatched. Germline V gene data show CDR1 as MNHEY and CDR2 as SVGAGI. In nucleotides, the CDR3 is TGTGCCAGCAGTACTAGCGGGAGCGCCGGGGAGCTGTTTTTT. Protein product: CASSTSGSAGELFF.

The chain has TRBV28 and TRBJ1-4; 10 bases agree with TRBD1. CDR1 and CDR2 from the germline V gene are MDHEN and SYDVKM. There are 17 residues in the CDR3. For the CDR3, the DNA is TGTGCAGCACGACGACAGGGGGCATCGGCAACTAATGAAAAACTGTTTTTT. As protein: CAARRQGASATNEKLFF.